The sequence of this T cell receptor (beta chain) was determined in a study of CD8 T cells in Susac syndrome. The CDR3 is 11 amino acids. Germline CDR1 SGHDT, CDR2 YYEEEE. J was trimmed by 15 bases and V by 2 bases; bases with no gene match: 4. Negative isolation was used for CD8+ and CD4+ T cells, and FACS enrichment was applied to TEMRA cells. In the case of this clonotype: What it binds is unknown.

General observations from the study: Regarding the TCR sequencing and HLA analysis, the study admitted that a relatively small number of individuals were involved.

When the RNA was reverse transcribed, random hexamers were used with an input of about 0.45 to 1 ug. Amplification of TCR beta CDR3 across 54 Vbeta and 13 Jbeta was performed with immunoSEQ multiplex PCR. From the immunoSEQ multiplex PCR reads, TCRdb called clonotypes with MiXCR, one entry per CDR3 protein. The data show hundreds of thousands of distinct CDR3 sequences, 70% to 90% seen once. The rearrangement uses TRBV5-6 and TRBJ2-1, with 8 bases fitting TRBD1. The sequencing sample was made of CD8+ T cells from PBMCs. The receptor's source is a human donor with multiple sclerosis. CDR3 loop: CASSFGTGLFF. In DNA, the CDR3 is TGTGCCAGCAGCTTCGGGACAGGTCTGTTCTTC. Variable domain in full (rest from reference TRBV5-6 and TRBJ2-1): DAGVTQSPTHLIKTRGQQVTLRCSPKSGHDTVSWYQQALGQGPQFIFQYYEEEERQRGNFPDRFSGHQFPNYSSELNVNALLLGDSALYLCASSFGTGLFFGPGTRLTVL.